The 29 T cell receptor beta chains reported below all come from one sample, sequenced in a study of shared clonotypes between healthy human individuals. TCRdb keeps only in-frame clones here, not all; method: immunoSEQ multiplex PCR. The repertoire holds some 1,100,000 clones, with around 78% as singletons. The sample was memory CD4+ T cells from PBMCs. Stated subset: CD45RA-negative fraction. These receptors came from a man aged 18 to 30 in good health. Some clones in this sample may be carry-over from other donors' samples.

The chain links TRBV4-2 to TRBJ2-7; no clear D. CDR3 size: 14 residues. The ends were cut back, 0 bases at V and 1 base at J, with 7 bases in the middle. Germline values: CDR1 LGHNA, CDR2 YNFKEQ. Written as DNA, the CDR3 is TGTGCCAGCAGCCAAGATAGGTTATCCTACGAGCAGTACTTC. Translating gives CASSQDRLSYEQYF.

This chain links TRBV18 with TRBJ2-2; D unclear. The CDR3 length is 14 residues. The germline CDR1 and CDR2 sequences are KGHSH and LQKENI. The V end was cut by 3 bases, the J end by 5 bases, with 10 bases between. The CDR3 DNA reads as TGTGCCAGCTCACCGCTCTCACTTACCGGGGAGCTGTTTTTT. This gives the protein CASSPLSLTGELFF.

Notes on this clone: A read error may account for a junction end that differs from germline. J is TRBJ2-1 and V is TRBV7-2, with 10 bases aligning to TRBD2. Germline CDR1 and CDR2: SGHTA and FQGNSA. CDR3 size: 16 residues. The DNA of the CDR3 is TGTGCCAGCAGCCTAGCGGGAGTCATCTCCTACAATGAGCAGTTCTTC. It translates to CASSLAGVISYNEQFF.

This chain uses TRBV28 with TRBJ2-1, with D possibly being TRBD2 (6 bases). This CDR3 is built from 16 residues. The germline V and J ends were trimmed by 5 bases and 3 bases, with 17 bases remaining between them. The germline V gene encodes CDR1 MDHEN and CDR2 SYDVKM. The CDR3 DNA sequence: TGTGCCAGCAGTGGAAGATTAGCGGTGGGCTACAATGAGCAGTTCTTC. Translation gives CASSGRLAVGYNEQFF.

The chain uses TRBV5-6 and TRBJ2-7; D call uncertain. There are 12 residues in the CDR3. Between the trimmed V and J ends, which lost 3 bases and 4 bases, there was a span of 8 bases. In germline, CDR1 is SGHDT, CDR2 YYEEEE. The CDR3 region is CASSYVGYEQYF. CDR3 bases: TGTGCCAGCAGCTACGTCGGGTACGAGCAGTACTTC.

This clone has only a few counts. The J gene is TRBJ2-5, the V gene TRBV18, with D tentatively TRBD2 (5 bases). From germline, CDR1 is KGHSH and CDR2 LQKENI. This CDR3 is 14 amino acids long. Trimming took off 3 bases at V and 5 bases at J, with 13 bases between the two ends. The chain's CDR3 is CASSPVLVGETQYF. The CDR3 DNA sequence: TGTGCCAGCTCACCGGTACTAGTCGGGGAGACCCAGTACTTC.

Turning to this clone: The same CDR3 also results from other DNA sequences found in this sample. The CDR3, as DNA: TGTGCCAGCAGCTTAAGCGGCTCCGGGGAGACCCAGTACTTC. Residues: CASSLSGSGETQYF. V is TRBV7-2 and J is TRBJ2-5; D is perhaps TRBD2 (5 bases). Germline V lookup: CDR1 SGHTA, CDR2 FQGNSA. The CDR3 totals 14 residues. V lost 2 bases and J 5 bases, leaving 12 bases between the germline ends. The variable domain in full, with the rest retrieved from reference TRBV7-2 and TRBJ2-5, is GAGVSQSPSNKVTEKGKDVELRCDPISGHTALYWYRQSLGQGLEFLIYFQGNSAPDKSGLPSDRFSAERTGGSVSTLTIQRTQQEDSAVYLCASSLSGSGETQYFGPGTRLLVL.

The rearrangement links TRBV28 to TRBJ2-7; D gene unclear. The CDR3 covers 17 residues. CDR1 is MDHEN, CDR2 SYDVKM, per germline. Trimming cost V 5 bases and J 3 bases, with 23 bases left between them. The CDR3 sequence is CASSDSPWSRAYYEQYF. DNA of the CDR3: TGTGCCAGCAGTGATAGTCCCTGGTCTCGCGCTTACTACGAGCAGTACTTC.

The gene calls are TRBV4-1 and TRBJ2-5, with 10 bases aligning to TRBD1. The CDR3 is made up of 16 amino acids. With V trimmed by 3 bases and J by 3 bases, 7 bases remained unmatched. The germline gives CDR1 MGHRA, CDR2 YSYEKL. Written as DNA, the CDR3 is TGCGCCAGCAGCCAGGGGGGACAGGGGAAAAAAGAGACCCAGTACTTC. Its translation: CASSQGGQGKKETQYF.

J is TRBJ2-1 and V is TRBV5-1, with D uncertain. Germline V gene data show CDR1 as SGHRS and CDR2 as YFSETQ. The V end lost 0 bases, the J end lost 5 bases, and 9 bases lay between the germline ends. The CDR3 is 14 residues long. DNA for the CDR3: TGCGCCAGCAGCTTGGCTACGTATGACAATGAGCAGTTCTTC. This encodes CASSLATYDNEQFF.

The chain employs TRBV5-1 and TRBJ2-7; D not certain. Germline CDR1 reads SGHRS; CDR2 reads YFSETQ. Trimming stripped 1 base from V and 0 bases from J, with 8 bases between. CDR3 size: 14 residues. Here the CDR3 DNA reads TGCGCCAGCAGCTTGATAGTAGGCTCCTACGAGCAGTACTTC. It yields the protein CASSLIVGSYEQYF.

This clone was seen a single time. This chain connects TRBV11-2 to TRBJ1-2, with TRBD1 matching over 7 bases. CDR1 and CDR2 (germline): SGHAT, FQNNGV. Unmatched junction bases numbered 8, after V lost 0 bases and J lost 7 bases. This CDR3 contains 15 residues. Written as DNA, the CDR3 is TGTGCCAGCAGCTTAGATCTAAGCAGGGGGGGTGGCTACACCTTC. Its translation is CASSLDLSRGGGYTF. The full variable domain, in which reference TRBV11-2 and TRBJ1-2 provide the parts outside the CDR3, is EAGVAQSPRYKIIEKRQSVAFWCNPISGHATLYWYQQILGQGPKLLIQFQNNGVVDDSQLPKDRFSAERLKGVDSTLKIQPAKLEDSAVYLCASSLDLSRGGGYTFGSGTRLTVV.

This chain links TRBV18 with TRBJ1-6; a weak D match, TRBD1 (5 bases). This CDR3 comprises 15 residues. CDR1 KGHSH and CDR2 LQKENI come from the germline V gene. V was pared by 2 bases and J by 6 bases, with 11 bases between. This chain's CDR3 is CASSPSTAANSPLHF. CDR3 DNA: TGTGCCAGCTCACCATCGACAGCCGCTAATTCACCCCTCCACTTT.

This rearrangement joins TRBV29-1 to TRBJ1-1; maybe TRBD1 (5 bases). This CDR3 is 12 amino acids long. V was trimmed by 7 bases and J by 2 bases, leaving 11 bases between them. The germline V gene encodes CDR1 SQVTM and CDR2 ANQGSEA. The chain's CDR3 is CSARQTNTEAFF. The CDR3 bases are TGCAGCGCTAGACAGACAAACACTGAAGCTTTCTTT.

The V gene is TRBV5-1, the J gene TRBJ1-6; TRBD1 matches at 7 bases. Germline loops: CDR1 SGHRS, CDR2 YFSETQ. CDR3 length: 14 residues. With 6 bases clipped from V and 15 bases from J, the junction kept 15 bases outside the gene matches. CDR3 coding DNA: TGCGCCAGCAAGGAGGCAATGGGACAGACGGTCCTCCACTTT. Encoded protein: CASKEAMGQTVLHF.

V gene TRBV27 combines with J gene TRBJ2-7; D may be TRBD1 or TRBD2 (5 bases each). Deletions cut 7 bases from V and 7 bases from J, with 20 bases between. CDR3 length: 14 amino acids. Germline V CDR1 and CDR2: MNHEY, SMNVEV (reference sequence). CDR3 region: CASKIPGPGREQYF. CDR3 DNA sequence: TGTGCCAGCAAAATCCCGGGACCCGGGCGGGAGCAGTACTTC.

This clone showed up just once. V and J are TRBV7-9 and TRBJ2-6; no clear D gene. The CDR3 runs 19 residues. Trimming cost V 4 bases and J 0 bases, with 19 bases left between them. Germline lookup yields CDR1 SEHNR and CDR2 FQNEAQ (reference sequence). CDR3 loop: CASSSTRELFSSGANVLTF. The CDR3 DNA follows: TGTGCCAGCAGCTCAACCCGCGAGTTATTTAGCTCTGGGGCCAACGTCCTGACTTTC. The whole variable domain, remainder taken from reference TRBV7-9 and TRBJ2-6, is DTGVSQNPRHKITKRGQNVTFRCDPISEHNRLYWYRQTLGQGPEFLTYFQNEAQLEKSRLLSDRFSAERPKGSFSTLEIQRTEQGDSAMYLCASSSTRELFSSGANVLTFGAGSRLTVL.

J is TRBJ2-3 and V is TRBV18; D unclear. V was shortened by 3 bases and J by 2 bases, with 9 bases between the two germline ends. In germline, CDR1 is KGHSH, CDR2 LQKENI. The length of the CDR3 is 14 residues. The CDR3 region has the DNA TGTGCCAGCTCACCCGCTCCCCTCACAGATACGCAGTATTTT. This encodes CASSPAPLTDTQYF.

This clone was seen repeatedly, ten times or more. V gene TRBV9 combines with J gene TRBJ2-2; 7 positions match TRBD2. The CDR3 is made up of 14 amino acids. In germline, CDR1 is SGDLS, CDR2 YYNGEE. J gave up 4 bases and V 3 bases, and 3 bases lay outside the gene matches. CDR3: CASSARTSTGELFF. Here the CDR3 DNA reads TGTGCCAGCAGCGCCCGGACTAGCACCGGGGAGCTGTTTTTT.

This sequence joins TRBV15 and TRBJ2-1; 12 nucleotides line up with TRBD2. V lost 1 base to trimming and J lost 7 bases; unmatched junction nucleotides: 5. Germline CDR1 reads LNHNV; CDR2 reads YYDKDF (reference sequence). The CDR3 contains 16 residues. CDR3 residues: CATSRVTSGRSNEQFF. Written as DNA, the CDR3 is TGTGCCACCAGCAGAGTTACTAGCGGGAGGTCGAATGAGCAGTTCTTC. Combining the CDR3 with reference TRBV15 and TRBJ2-1 gives the whole variable domain DAMVIQNPRYQVTQFGKPVTLSCSQTLNHNVMYWYQQKSSQAPKLLFHYYDKDFNNEADTPDNFQSRRPNTSFCFLDIRSPGLGDTAMYLCATSRVTSGRSNEQFFGPGTRLTVL.

The chain combines TRBV10-2 with TRBJ2-7; D ambiguous. CDR3 size: 11 residues. The V end was cut by 0 bases, the J end by 7 bases, with 4 bases between. The germline CDR1 and CDR2 sequences are WSHSY and SAAADI. CDR3 sequence: CASSESREQYF. The CDR3 DNA is TGCGCCAGCAGTGAGTCTAGGGAGCAGTACTTC.

The sample holds a few counts of this clone. Other DNA sequences from this sample encode an identical CDR3 as well. In DNA, the CDR3 is TGTGCCAGCAGTCCGGGGACAGCTAACTATGGCTACACCTTC. Its translation is CASSPGTANYGYTF. The chain combines TRBV28 with TRBJ1-2; 7 bases align to TRBD1. The J segment lost 0 bases and the V segment lost 5 bases, leaving 3 bases of the junction unmatched. Germline V lookup: CDR1 MDHEN, CDR2 SYDVKM. This CDR3 has 14 amino acids.

The chain combines TRBV5-1 with TRBJ1-3; D might be TRBD1 (5 bases). The CDR3 sequence is 15 residues long. Germline lookup yields CDR1 SGHRS and CDR2 YFSETQ. V gave up 4 bases and J gave up 4 bases, with 15 bases separating them. The DNA of the CDR3 is TGCGCCAGCAGCCTCCGAGGAGGGGAGGGAAACACCATATATTTT. Translated: CASSLRGGEGNTIYF.

V is TRBV7-2 and J is TRBJ1-1, with D perhaps matching TRBD1 (6 bases). Germline V gene data show CDR1 as SGHTA and CDR2 as FQGNSA. The V gene lost 5 bases and the J gene lost 8 bases, with 15 bases spanning the gap. This CDR3 is 13 amino acids long. The CDR3 coding sequence is TGTGCCAGCAGCCTGCGGGTCGGACAGGAAGCTTTCTTT. Its translation is CASSLRVGQEAFF.

About this clone itself: Possible read error: a much larger clone is one base away. Other DNA variants within this sample encode the same CDR3. J is TRBJ1-3 and V is TRBV28, with D unresolved. V was cut by 5 bases and J by 4 bases, with 6 bases left in between. The germline V gene has CDR1 MDHEN and CDR2 SYDVKM. The CDR3 is 12 residues long. The CDR3 DNA sequence: TGTGCCAGCAGTCTCTCAGGAAACACCATATATTTT. This gives the protein CASSLSGNTIYF.

V is TRBV25-1 and J is TRBJ2-2, with D unresolved. V lost 6 bases to trimming and J lost 2 bases, with 13 bases between them. Germline CDR1 is MGHDK and CDR2 is SYGVNS. This CDR3 has 15 residues. In DNA form, the CDR3 reads TGTGCCAGCAGGTCACCGGGCCTCAACACCGGGGAGCTGTTTTTT. Translated, it gives CASRSPGLNTGELFF. The full variable domain, its missing parts supplied by reference TRBV25-1 and TRBJ2-2, is EADIYQTPRYLVIGTGKKITLECSQTMGHDKMYWYQQDPGMELHLIHYSYGVNSTEKGDLSSESTVSRIRTEHFPLTLESARPSHTSQYLCASRSPGLNTGELFFGEGSRLTVL.

This sequence joins TRBV5-1 and TRBJ2-7; 11 bases fit TRBD2. This CDR3 is built from 17 residues. After removal of 4 bases from V and 3 bases from J, the junction contained 12 bases not matched to a gene. CDR1 and CDR2 (germline): SGHRS, YFSETQ. Here the CDR3 reads CASSPRLAGSLVYEQYF. The CDR3 bases are TGCGCCAGCAGCCCCCGACTAGCGGGATCATTGGTCTACGAGCAGTACTTC.

As to this clone: A much larger clone differs from this one at a single base, so this may be a read error. This sequence joins TRBV11-2 and TRBJ2-7, with no clear D. Germline CDR1 reads SGHAT; CDR2 reads FQNNGV. With 1 base removed from V and 1 base from J, the gap between germline ends came to 5 bases. CDR3 length equals 13 residues. CDR3 sequence (DNA): TGTGCCAGCAGCTTAGGTCGGTCCTACGAGCAGTACTTC. Its protein is CASSLGRSYEQYF.

This clone showed up just once. This chain uses TRBV6-1 with TRBJ1-1; D not certain. Between the trimmed V and J ends, which lost 9 bases and 1 base, there was a span of 12 bases. The length of the CDR3 is 13 residues. CDR1 and CDR2 (germline): MNHNS, SASEGT. For the CDR3, the DNA is TGTGCCAGTAGCCAAAAGGGGAACACTGAAGCTTTCTTT. It encodes CASSQKGNTEAFF.